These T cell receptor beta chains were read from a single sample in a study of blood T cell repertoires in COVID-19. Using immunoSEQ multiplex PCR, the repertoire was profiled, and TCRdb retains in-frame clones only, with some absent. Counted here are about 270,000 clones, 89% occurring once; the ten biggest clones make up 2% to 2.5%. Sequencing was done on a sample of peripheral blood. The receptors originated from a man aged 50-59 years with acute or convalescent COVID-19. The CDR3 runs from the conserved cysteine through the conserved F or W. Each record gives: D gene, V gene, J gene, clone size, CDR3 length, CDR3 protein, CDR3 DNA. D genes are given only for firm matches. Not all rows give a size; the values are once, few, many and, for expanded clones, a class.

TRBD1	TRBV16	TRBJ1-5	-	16	CASSQSGRGPNQPQHF	TGTGCCAGCAGCCAATCCGGCAGGGGGCCCAATCAGCCCCAGCATTTT
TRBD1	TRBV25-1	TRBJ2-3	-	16	CASSPWGQLSTDTQYF	TGTGCCAGCAGTCCTTGGGGACAGCTAAGCACAGATACGCAGTATTTT
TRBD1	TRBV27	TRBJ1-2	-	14	CASSPGQGLRGYTF	TGTGCCAGCAGCCCTGGACAGGGTTTGCGTGGCTACACCTTC
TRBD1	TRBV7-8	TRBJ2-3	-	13	CASLRGHTDTQYF	TGTGCCAGCCTCAGGGGGCACACAGATACGCAGTATTTT
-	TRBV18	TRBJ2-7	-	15	CASSPFAGATLEQYF	TGTGCCAGCTCACCCTTTGCGGGGGCAACGCTCGAGCAGTACTTC
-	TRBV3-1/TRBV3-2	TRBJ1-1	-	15	CASSPGWGVGTEAFF	TGTGCCAGCAGCCCCGGGTGGGGGGTCGGCACTGAAGCTTTCTTT
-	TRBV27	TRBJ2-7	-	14	CASSLLGSPTEQYF	TGTGCCAGCAGTTTACTGGGCAGCCCTACAGAGCAGTACTTC
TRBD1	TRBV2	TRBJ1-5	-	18	CASSEGTGGSRSNQPQHF	TGTGCCAGCAGTGAAGGGACAGGGGGCTCGAGAAGCAATCAGCCCCAGCATTTT
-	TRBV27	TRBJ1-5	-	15	CASSLGAGGNQPQHF	TGTGCCAGCAGTTTAGGAGCAGGGGGCAATCAGCCCCAGCATTTT
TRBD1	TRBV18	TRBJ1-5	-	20	CASSPPPAGTGGAGNQPQHF	TGTGCCAGCTCACCCCCACCAGCCGGGACAGGGGGCGCCGGGAATCAGCCCCAGCATTTT
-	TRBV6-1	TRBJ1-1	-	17	CASSEVIGPLTGSSSFF	TGTGCCAGCAGTGAAGTTATTGGCCCTCTGACAGGTTCTTCGTCTTTCTTT
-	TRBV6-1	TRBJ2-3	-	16	CASSEPGAAQADTQYF	TGTGCCAGCAGTGAACCAGGGGCGGCCCAGGCGGATACGCAGTATTTT
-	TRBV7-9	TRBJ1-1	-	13	CASSSKGGLEAFF	TGTGCCAGCAGCTCGAAGGGAGGGCTTGAAGCTTTCTTT
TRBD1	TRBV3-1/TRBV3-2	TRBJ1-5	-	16	CASSPRDRGVGQPQHF	TGTGCCAGCAGCCCCCGGGACAGAGGGGTAGGTCAGCCCCAGCATTTT
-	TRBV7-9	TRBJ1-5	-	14	CASSPRGMDQPQHF	TGTGCCAGCAGCCCTCGAGGGATGGATCAGCCCCAGCATTTT
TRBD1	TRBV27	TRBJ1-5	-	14	CASSLQGGGQPQHF	TGTGCCAGCAGTTTACAAGGGGGCGGTCAGCCCCAGCATTTT
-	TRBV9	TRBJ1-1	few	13	CASSVAGNTEAFF	TGTGCCAGCAGCGTAGCAGGGAACACTGAAGCTTTCTTT
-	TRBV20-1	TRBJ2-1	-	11	CSAYRDNEQFF	TGCAGTGCGTACCGGGACAATGAGCAGTTCTTC
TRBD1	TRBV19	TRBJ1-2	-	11	CAIPTGDGYTF	TGTGCCATCCCGACAGGGGACGGCTACACCTTC
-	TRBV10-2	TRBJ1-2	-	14	CASSAGGAGYGYTF	TGCGCCAGCAGTGCCGGAGGGGCCGGCTATGGCTACACCTTC
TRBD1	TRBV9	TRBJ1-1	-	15	CASSPTGALDTEAFF	TGTGCCAGCAGTCCTACAGGGGCTTTAGACACTGAAGCTTTCTTT
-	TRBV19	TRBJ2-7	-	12	CASSFGVGEQYF	TGTGCCAGCAGTTTCGGGGTGGGCGAGCAGTACTTC
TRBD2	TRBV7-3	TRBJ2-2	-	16	CASSHQPSGDSGELFF	TGTGCCAGCAGTCACCAGCCCAGCGGGGATTCCGGGGAGCTGTTTTTT
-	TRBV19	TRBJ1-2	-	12	CASSRGGDGYTF	TGTGCCAGTAGTAGGGGAGGAGATGGCTACACCTTC
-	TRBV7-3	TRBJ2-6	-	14	CASSISSGANVLTF	TGTGCCAGCAGCATTAGCTCTGGGGCCAACGTCCTGACTTTC
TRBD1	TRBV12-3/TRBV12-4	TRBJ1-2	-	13	CASCGTALYGYTF	TGTGCCAGCTGTGGGACAGCTCTCTATGGCTACACCTTC
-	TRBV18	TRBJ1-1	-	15	CASSSSGTTNTEAFF	TGTGCCAGCTCATCTAGTGGGACAACGAACACTGAAGCTTTCTTT
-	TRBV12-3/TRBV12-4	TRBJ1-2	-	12	CASSLGQLGYTF	TGTGCCAGCAGTTTGGGGCAGCTAGGCTACACCTTC
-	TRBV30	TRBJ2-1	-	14	CAWVPMSAYNEQFF	TGTGCCTGGGTTCCTATGAGTGCTTACAATGAGCAGTTCTTC
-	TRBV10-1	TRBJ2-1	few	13	CASSGTLYNEQFF	TGCGCCAGCAGCGGGACACTCTACAATGAGCAGTTCTTC
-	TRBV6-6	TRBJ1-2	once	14	CASSYSFEGNGYTF	TGTGCCAGCAGTTACTCGTTTGAGGGCAATGGCTACACCTTC
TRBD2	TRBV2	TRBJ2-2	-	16	CASSLSGGFSSGELFF	TGTGCCAGCAGCCTTAGCGGGGGGTTTAGTTCCGGGGAGCTGTTTTTT
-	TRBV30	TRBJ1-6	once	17	CACSPPGRTTYNSPLHF	TGTGCCTGTAGCCCCCCGGGACGGACTACCTATAATTCACCCCTCCACTTT
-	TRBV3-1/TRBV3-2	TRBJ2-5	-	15	CASSAPLVGQETQYF	TGTGCCAGCTCAGCCCCCCTAGTGGGTCAAGAGACCCAGTACTTC
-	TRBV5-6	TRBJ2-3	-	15	CASSQATGDVDTQYF	TGTGCCAGCAGTCAAGCGACAGGAGATGTGGATACGCAGTATTTT
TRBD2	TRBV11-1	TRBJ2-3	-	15	CASSPGTSGTDTQYF	TGTGCCAGCAGCCCCGGGACTAGCGGCACAGATACGCAGTATTTT